This entry describes one T cell receptor beta chain. Its antigen is unknown. Per-base quality was not reported, and no clone a single base away is much larger than it. The data stem from a study of T-cell memory formation after mild COVID-19 listed by TCRdb under 2021. Looking at the study overall: TCR sequence clusters from the two donors were largely donor specific. Longitudinal TCRalpha and TCRbeta repertoire sequencing tracked T-cell clones expanding and contracting after mild COVID-19 in two donors. Two young, previously healthy adult volunteers made up the cohort, one male and one female.

Ficoll-Paque density gradient centrifugation was the method used to isolate PBMCs. V and J are truncated by 9 bases and 0 bases respectively, leaving an intervening sequence of 13 bases. The CDR3 runs 14 residues from the cysteine to the phenylalanine. Solely the CDR3 DNA is kept, with 42 bases framed from the first base. CDR1 and CDR2 are read off the germline V gene as SNHLY and FYNNEI. TCRdb names Illumina NovaSeq 6000 as the instrument used. TCRalpha and TCRbeta cDNA libraries were built by 5'RACE with constant-segment primers, adding sample barcodes and unique molecular identifiers. Trizol reagent was used to extract RNA from every sample. The libraries were amplified in two PCR steps, and the second step added a second sample barcode and Illumina TruSeq adapters. The libraries were sequenced on an Illumina NovaSeq using 2 x 150 bp paired-end reads. The original pipeline was this. Demultiplexing of reads and collapsing into UMI-guided consensus sequences were performed with migec v1.2.7. Using mixcr v2.1.11, the UMI consensuses were aligned to TRA and TRB V and J templates and assembled into clonotypes. Clonotypes were classified as expanded or contracted when called significant by both edgeR and NoisET, with noise models trained on biological replicates. For edgeR calls, the thresholds were a false discovery rate-adjusted p below 0.01 and a log2 fold-change of 1. As an exploratory analysis of dynamics, max-normalized trajectories of the 1000 most abundant clonotypes were examined with PCA combined with hierarchical clustering. Separately sequenced CD4+ and CD8+ repertoires were used to assign a CD4 or CD8 phenotype to each responding clone. The raw public data were reprocessed by TCRdb itself: fastp quality trimming at Q25, MiXCR clonotype calling, in-frame beta chains only. Identical CDR3 protein sequences are pooled into one entry, listed with their most common genes and DNA. For this entry, the V and J calls and clone size follow TCRdb and not the study's own pipeline. Across this sample there are about 160,000 distinct CDR3 sequences, with roughly a third seen only once. About 12% of the sample is held by the ten biggest clonotypes.

Summary of the overall study and its limitations: Whether the second-wave clones peaking on day 37 were SARS-CoV-2 specific was not confirmed. Some responding clones were detected in pre-infection memory, which suggested that pre-existing cross-reactive memory T cells had joined the SARS-CoV-2 response. Clones contracting from day 15 to 85 had balanced CD4/CD8 phenotypes, while a second wave expanding from day 15 to 37 was biased towards CD4+. Only a couple of mild cases were covered by the study, and larger cohorts that include severe cases with pre-infection samples were considered necessary. Contracting CD4+ clones turned up mainly in the CM and EM memory subsets, whereas EMRA was where CD8+ clones were enriched.

The rearranged segments are TRBV2 and TRBJ2-3; the D gene is unclear. Source material: PBMCs or a T cell subset sorted from them (not recorded which). This TCR was sampled from an adult woman who had mild COVID-19 (a few samples of this study predate the infection). The sample titles of this study are shuffled in the database, so cell type and time point are left out; the donor was told from shared clones. This receptor carries the CDR3 CASARRISTDTQYF. The DNA sequence is given as TGTGCCAGTGCTCGGAGAATAAGCACAGATACGCAGTATTTT. The full variable domain, completed from the reference TRBV2 and TRBJ2-3 proteins outside the CDR3, reads EPEVTQTPSHQVTQMGQEVILRCVPISNHLYFYWYRQILGQKVEFLVSFYNNEISEKSEIFDDQFSVERPDGSNFTLKIRSTKLEDSAMYFCASARRISTDTQYFGPGTRLTVL.